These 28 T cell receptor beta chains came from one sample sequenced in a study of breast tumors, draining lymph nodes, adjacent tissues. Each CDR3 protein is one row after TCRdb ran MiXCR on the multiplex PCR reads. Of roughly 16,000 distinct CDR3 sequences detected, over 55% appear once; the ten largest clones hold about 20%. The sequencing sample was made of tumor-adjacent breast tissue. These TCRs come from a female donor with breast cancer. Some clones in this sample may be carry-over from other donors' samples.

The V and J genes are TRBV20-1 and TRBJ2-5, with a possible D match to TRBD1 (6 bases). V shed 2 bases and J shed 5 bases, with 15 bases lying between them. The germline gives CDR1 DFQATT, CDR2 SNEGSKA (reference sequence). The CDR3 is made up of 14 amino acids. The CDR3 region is CSARKPGDGETQYF. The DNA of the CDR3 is TGCAGTGCTAGAAAACCAGGGGATGGCGAGACCCAGTACTTC.

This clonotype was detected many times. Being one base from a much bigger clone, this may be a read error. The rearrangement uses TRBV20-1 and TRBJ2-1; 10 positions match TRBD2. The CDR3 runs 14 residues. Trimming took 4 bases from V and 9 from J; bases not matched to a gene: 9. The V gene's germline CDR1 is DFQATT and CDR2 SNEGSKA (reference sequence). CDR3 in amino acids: CSAKTSGDSTEQFF. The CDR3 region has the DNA TGCAGTGCTAAAACTAGCGGGGATAGTACTGAGCAGTTCTTC.

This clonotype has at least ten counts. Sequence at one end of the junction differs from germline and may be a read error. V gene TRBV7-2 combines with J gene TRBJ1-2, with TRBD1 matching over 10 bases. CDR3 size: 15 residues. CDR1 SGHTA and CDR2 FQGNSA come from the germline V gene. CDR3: CASSFWTGGIYGYPF. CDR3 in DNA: TGTGCCAGCAGCTTCTGGACAGGGGGAATCTATGGCTACCCCTTC.

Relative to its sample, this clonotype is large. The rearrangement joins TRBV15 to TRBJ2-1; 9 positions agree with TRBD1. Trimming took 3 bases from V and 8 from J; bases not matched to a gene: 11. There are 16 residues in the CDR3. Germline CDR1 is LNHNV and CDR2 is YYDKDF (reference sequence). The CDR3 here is CATSSFRQGGRDEQFF. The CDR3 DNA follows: TGTGCCACCAGCAGTTTCAGACAGGGGGGTCGGGATGAGCAGTTCTTC.

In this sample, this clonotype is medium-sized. The CDR3 sequence: CASSISGGGYEQYF. CDR3 sequence (DNA): TGTGCCAGTAGTATATCCGGGGGAGGCTACGAGCAGTACTTC. The J gene is TRBJ2-7, the V gene TRBV19; D may be TRBD2 (6 bases). CDR3 size: 14 residues. The germline gives CDR1 LNHDA, CDR2 SQIVND (reference sequence). V shed 2 bases and J shed 3 bases, with 11 bases lying between them.

The CDR3, as DNA: TGTGCCAGCAGCACCGGGCGGCAAGAGACCCAGTACTTC. This gives the protein CASSTGRQETQYF. The rearrangement joins TRBV7-3 to TRBJ2-5; D gene uncertain. Per the germline V gene, CDR1 is SGHTA and CDR2 is FQGTGA. This CDR3 region has 13 residues. V was pared by 5 bases and J by 2 bases, with 9 bases between.

The CDR3 loop is CASGASSGNTIYF. The CDR3 DNA is TGTGCCAGCGGGGCTAGCTCTGGAAACACCATATATTTT. The J gene is TRBJ1-3, the V gene TRBV12-3 or TRBV12-4; a possible D gene is TRBD1 (5 bases). The CDR3 spans 13 residues. Trimming took 8 bases from V and 0 from J, leaving 8 bases between them.

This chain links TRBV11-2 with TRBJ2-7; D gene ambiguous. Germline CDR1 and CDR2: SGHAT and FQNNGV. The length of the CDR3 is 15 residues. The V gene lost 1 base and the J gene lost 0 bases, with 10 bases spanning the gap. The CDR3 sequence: CASSLGGGSSYEQYF. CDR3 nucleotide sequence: TGTGCCAGCAGCTTAGGAGGTGGGTCCTCCTACGAGCAGTACTTC.

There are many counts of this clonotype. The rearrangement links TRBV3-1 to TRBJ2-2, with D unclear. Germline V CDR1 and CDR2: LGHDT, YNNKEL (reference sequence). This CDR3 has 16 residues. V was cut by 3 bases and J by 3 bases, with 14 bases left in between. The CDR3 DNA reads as TGTGCCAGCAGCCACTGGGGTTCGCGAGACACCGGGGAGCTGTTTTTT. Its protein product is CASSHWGSRDTGELFF.

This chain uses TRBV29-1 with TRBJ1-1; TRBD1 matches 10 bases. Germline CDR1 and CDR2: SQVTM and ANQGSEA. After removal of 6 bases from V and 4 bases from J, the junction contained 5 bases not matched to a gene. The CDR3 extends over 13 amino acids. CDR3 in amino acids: CSVRDRGGTEAFF. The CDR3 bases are TGCAGCGTCAGGGACAGGGGAGGCACTGAAGCTTTCTTT.

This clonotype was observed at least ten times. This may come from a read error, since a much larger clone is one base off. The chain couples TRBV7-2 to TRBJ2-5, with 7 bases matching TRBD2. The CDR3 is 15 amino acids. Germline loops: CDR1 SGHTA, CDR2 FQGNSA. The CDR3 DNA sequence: TGTGCCAGCAGCTTAGCGTCTAGCGGCCAAGAGACCCAGCACTTC. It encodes CASSLASSGQETQHF.

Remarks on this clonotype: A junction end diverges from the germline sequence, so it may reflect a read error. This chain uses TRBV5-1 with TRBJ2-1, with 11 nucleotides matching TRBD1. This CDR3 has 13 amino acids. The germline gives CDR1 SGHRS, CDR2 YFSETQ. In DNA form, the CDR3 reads TGCGCCAGCAGCTTTCGAGGACAGGGGGCTTCGAACTTC. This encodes CASSFRGQGASNF. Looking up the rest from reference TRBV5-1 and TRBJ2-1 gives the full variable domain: KAGVTQTPRYLIKTRGQQVTLSCSPISGHRSVSWYQQTPGQGLQFLFEYFSETQRNKGNFPGRFSGRQFSNSRSEMNVSTLELGDSALYLCASSFRGQGASNFGPGTRLTVL.

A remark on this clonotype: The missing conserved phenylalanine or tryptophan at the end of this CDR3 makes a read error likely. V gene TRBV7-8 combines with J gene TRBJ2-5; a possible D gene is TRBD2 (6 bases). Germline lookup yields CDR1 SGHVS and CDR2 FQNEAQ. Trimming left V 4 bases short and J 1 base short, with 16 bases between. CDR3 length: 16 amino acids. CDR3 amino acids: CASSYSPAGLQETQYS. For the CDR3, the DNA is TGTGCCAGCAGCTATAGCCCCGCGGGACTCCAAGAGACCCAGTACTCC.

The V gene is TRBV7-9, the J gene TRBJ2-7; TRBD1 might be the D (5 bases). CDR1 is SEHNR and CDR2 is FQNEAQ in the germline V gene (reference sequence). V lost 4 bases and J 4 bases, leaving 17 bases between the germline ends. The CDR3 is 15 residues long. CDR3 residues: CASSSDRTVSYEQYF. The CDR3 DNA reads TGTGCCAGCAGCTCAGACAGAACAGTATCTTACGAGCAGTACTTC.

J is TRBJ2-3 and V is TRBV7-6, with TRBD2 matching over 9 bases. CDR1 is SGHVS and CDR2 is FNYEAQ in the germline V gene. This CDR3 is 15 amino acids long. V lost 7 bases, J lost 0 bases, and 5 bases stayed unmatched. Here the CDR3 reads CASKGLAPSTDTQYF. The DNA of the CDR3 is TGTGCCAGCAAGGGACTAGCCCCGAGCACAGATACGCAGTATTTT.

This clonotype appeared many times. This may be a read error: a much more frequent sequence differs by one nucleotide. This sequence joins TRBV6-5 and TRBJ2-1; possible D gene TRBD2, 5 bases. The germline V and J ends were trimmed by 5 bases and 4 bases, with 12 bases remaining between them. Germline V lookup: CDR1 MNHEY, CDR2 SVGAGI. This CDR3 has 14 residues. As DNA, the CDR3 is TGTGCCAGCAGTCACGGAGGCAGGTACAATGAGCAGTTCTTC. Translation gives CASSHGGRYNEQFF.

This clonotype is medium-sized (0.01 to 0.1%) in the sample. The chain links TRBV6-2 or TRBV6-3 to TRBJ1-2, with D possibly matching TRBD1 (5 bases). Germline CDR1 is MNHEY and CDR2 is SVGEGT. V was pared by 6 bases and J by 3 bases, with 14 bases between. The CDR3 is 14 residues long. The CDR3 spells CASRRGNLDYGYTF. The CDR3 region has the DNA TGTGCCAGCAGACGGGGGAATCTTGACTATGGCTACACCTTC.

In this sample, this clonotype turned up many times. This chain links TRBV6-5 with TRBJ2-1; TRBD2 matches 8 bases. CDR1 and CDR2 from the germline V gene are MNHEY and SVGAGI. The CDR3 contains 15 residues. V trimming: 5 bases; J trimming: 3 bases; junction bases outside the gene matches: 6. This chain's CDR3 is CASSHGGGGYNEQFF. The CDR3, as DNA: TGTGCCAGCAGTCACGGGGGGGGAGGCTACAATGAGCAGTTCTTC.

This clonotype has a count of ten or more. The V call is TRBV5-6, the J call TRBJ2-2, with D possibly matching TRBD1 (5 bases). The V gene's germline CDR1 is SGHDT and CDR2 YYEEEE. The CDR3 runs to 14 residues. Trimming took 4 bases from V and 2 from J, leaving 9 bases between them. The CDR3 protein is CASSTTVNTGELFF. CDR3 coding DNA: TGTGCCAGCAGCACGACAGTCAACACCGGGGAGCTGTTTTTT.

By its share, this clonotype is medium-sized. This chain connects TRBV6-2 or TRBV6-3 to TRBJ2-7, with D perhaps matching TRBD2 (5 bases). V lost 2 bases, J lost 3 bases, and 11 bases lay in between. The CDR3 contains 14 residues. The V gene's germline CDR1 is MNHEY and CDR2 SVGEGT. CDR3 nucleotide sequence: TGTGCCAGCAGTTACAGGTCTCGGGGCTACGAGCAGTACGTC. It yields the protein CASSYRSRGYEQYV.

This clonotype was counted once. The CDR3 loop is CASSPSGTLYGYTF. The CDR3 DNA reads TGTGCCAGCTCACCATCGGGAACCCTCTATGGCTACACCTTC. The chain employs TRBV18 and TRBJ1-2; D call uncertain. This CDR3 is built from 14 residues. Germline CDR1 and CDR2: KGHSH and LQKENI. The V and J ends lost 2 bases and 4 bases respectively, with 11 bases between them.

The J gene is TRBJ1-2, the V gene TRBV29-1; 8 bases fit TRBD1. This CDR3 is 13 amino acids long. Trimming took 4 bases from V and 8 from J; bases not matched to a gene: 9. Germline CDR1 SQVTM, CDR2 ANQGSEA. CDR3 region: CSVVHSGGRGYTF. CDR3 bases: TGCAGCGTTGTTCATTCAGGGGGCCGGGGCTACACCTTC.

The CDR3: CSARTTSGNQPQHF. In DNA form, the CDR3 reads TGCAGCGCCCGGACGACATCGGGCAATCAGCCCCAGCATTTT. This rearrangement joins TRBV29-1 to TRBJ1-5; D uncertain. Germline CDR1 reads SQVTM; CDR2 reads ANQGSEA. V dropped 7 bases and J dropped 2 bases, with 15 bases sitting between them. This CDR3 is 14 amino acids long.

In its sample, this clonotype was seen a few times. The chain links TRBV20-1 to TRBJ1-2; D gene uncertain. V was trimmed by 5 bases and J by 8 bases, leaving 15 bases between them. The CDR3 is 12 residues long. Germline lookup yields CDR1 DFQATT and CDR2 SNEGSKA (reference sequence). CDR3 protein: CSAARDPDGYTF. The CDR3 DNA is TGCAGTGCTGCCCGGGATCCGGACGGCTACACCTTC.

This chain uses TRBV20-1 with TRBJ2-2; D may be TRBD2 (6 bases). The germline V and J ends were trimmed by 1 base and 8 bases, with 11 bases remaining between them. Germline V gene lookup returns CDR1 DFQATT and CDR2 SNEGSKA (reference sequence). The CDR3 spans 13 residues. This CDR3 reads CSARVGGVGELFF. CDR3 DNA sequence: TGCAGTGCTAGAGTCGGGGGAGTGGGGGAGCTGTTTTTT.

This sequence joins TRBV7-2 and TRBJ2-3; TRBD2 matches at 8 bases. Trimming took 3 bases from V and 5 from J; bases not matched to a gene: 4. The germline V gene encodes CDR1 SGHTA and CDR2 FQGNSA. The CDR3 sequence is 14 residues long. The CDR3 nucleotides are TGTGCCAGCAGCTTCGGGGGGGCGGGAGATACGCAGTATTTT. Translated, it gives CASSFGGAGDTQYF.

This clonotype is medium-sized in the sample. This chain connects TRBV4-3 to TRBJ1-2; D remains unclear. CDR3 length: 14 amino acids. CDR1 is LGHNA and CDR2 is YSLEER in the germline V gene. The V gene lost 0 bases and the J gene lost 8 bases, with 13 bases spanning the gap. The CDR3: CASSQDREVRGYTF. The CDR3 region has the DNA TGCGCCAGCAGCCAAGATAGGGAGGTGAGGGGCTACACCTTC.

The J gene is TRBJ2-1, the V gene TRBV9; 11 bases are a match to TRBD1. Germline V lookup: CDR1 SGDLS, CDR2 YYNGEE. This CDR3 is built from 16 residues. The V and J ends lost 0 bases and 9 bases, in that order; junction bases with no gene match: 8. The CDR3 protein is CASSVAGQGAVREQFF. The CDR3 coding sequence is TGTGCCAGCAGCGTAGCTGGACAGGGGGCCGTACGTGAGCAGTTCTTC.